These T cell receptor beta chains were read from a single sample in a study of molecular identifiers for immune sequencing clone quantification. TCRdb re-called the PCR reads through MiXCR, storing one row per CDR3 protein. The sample has 460,000 or so distinct CDR3 sequences; roughly 26% are singletons. Sample: naive CD8+ T cells from blood, with Jurkat cell RNA spiked in. The receptors here all came from a human donor in good health. Some libraries in this study had Jurkat cell RNA spiked in. Both conserved end residues are part of each CDR3. The D gene is left open where the match is weak. Rows give clone size only sometimes, using once, few, many, or a class for an expanded clone.

v_gene: TRBV5-5; abundance: few; d_gene: NA; j_gene: TRBJ1-2; CDR3aa: CASSWTNDGYTF; CDR3nt: TGTGCCAGCAGCTGGACGAATGATGGCTACACCTTC
v_gene: TRBV6-2/TRBV6-3; abundance: NA; d_gene: NA; j_gene: TRBJ1-2; CDR3aa: CASSYTVGGDDYGYTF; CDR3nt: TGTGCCAGCAGTTACACTGTCGGGGGAGACGACTATGGCTACACCTTC
v_gene: TRBV6-5; abundance: NA; d_gene: NA; j_gene: TRBJ1-1; CDR3aa: CASSFSAGTNTEAFF; CDR3nt: TGTGCCAGCAGTTTCTCCGCAGGAACGAACACTGAAGCTTTCTTT
v_gene: TRBV11-2; abundance: few; d_gene: NA; j_gene: TRBJ2-1; CDR3aa: CASSLGLVPRDEQFF; CDR3nt: TGTGCCAGCAGCTTAGGACTAGTCCCCCGGGATGAGCAGTTCTTC
v_gene: TRBV7-3; abundance: NA; d_gene: NA; j_gene: TRBJ2-1; CDR3aa: CASSPGLEGYAEQFF; CDR3nt: TGTGCCAGCAGCCCGGGACTGGAGGGCTATGCTGAGCAGTTCTTC
v_gene: TRBV6-2/TRBV6-3; abundance: NA; d_gene: TRBD1; j_gene: TRBJ2-2; CDR3aa: CASSHRDRVTGELFF; CDR3nt: TGTGCCAGCAGCCACCGGGACAGGGTCACCGGGGAGCTGTTTTTT
v_gene: TRBV6-5; abundance: NA; d_gene: NA; j_gene: TRBJ1-2; CDR3aa: CASRPETEYYGYTF; CDR3nt: TGTGCCAGCAGACCTGAGACAGAGTACTATGGCTACACCTTC
v_gene: TRBV4-1; abundance: few; d_gene: NA; j_gene: TRBJ1-1; CDR3aa: CASSHRDGLNTEAFF; CDR3nt: TGCGCCAGCAGCCACCGGGACGGTCTGAACACTGAAGCTTTCTTT
v_gene: TRBV28; abundance: many; d_gene: NA; j_gene: TRBJ2-7; CDR3aa: CASSLGSLEQYF; CDR3nt: TGTGCCAGCAGTTTAGGTAGTCTCGAGCAGTACTTC
v_gene: TRBV19; abundance: NA; d_gene: TRBD2; j_gene: TRBJ2-5; CDR3aa: CASSIVAGGQETQYF; CDR3nt: TGTGCCAGTAGTATCGTTGCGGGGGGGCAAGAGACCCAGTACTTC
v_gene: TRBV28; abundance: NA; d_gene: NA; j_gene: TRBJ1-1; CDR3aa: CASSLNGGTTEAFF; CDR3nt: TGTGCCAGCAGTTTAAACGGTGGTACCACTGAAGCTTTCTTT
v_gene: TRBV7-8; abundance: many; d_gene: NA; j_gene: TRBJ1-2; CDR3aa: CASSLAPRTADYGYTF; CDR3nt: TGTGCCAGCAGCTTAGCCCCCCGGACAGCAGACTATGGCTACACCTTC
v_gene: TRBV27; abundance: NA; d_gene: TRBD2; j_gene: TRBJ2-7; CDR3aa: CASSLSASGAYEQYF; CDR3nt: TGTGCCAGCAGTTTATCTGCTAGCGGAGCCTACGAGCAGTACTTC
v_gene: TRBV7-8; abundance: many; d_gene: NA; j_gene: TRBJ1-5; CDR3aa: CASSSRQDLHQPQHF; CDR3nt: TGTGCCAGCAGCTCGCGACAGGACTTGCATCAGCCCCAGCATTTT
v_gene: TRBV21-1; abundance: many; d_gene: NA; j_gene: TRBJ2-7; CDR3aa: CASSSCLLVCEQYF; CDR3nt: TGTGCCAGCAGTAGCTGCCTCCTCGTCTGCGAGCAGTACTTC
v_gene: TRBV13; abundance: NA; d_gene: NA; j_gene: TRBJ2-5; CDR3aa: CASSSSQQETQYF; CDR3nt: TGTGCCAGCAGCTCCTCACAACAAGAGACCCAGTACTTC
v_gene: TRBV12-3/TRBV12-4; abundance: many; d_gene: TRBD2; j_gene: TRBJ2-1; CDR3aa: CASSSGGPYNEQFF; CDR3nt: TGTGCCAGCAGTTCGGGAGGCCCCTACAATGAGCAGTTCTTC
v_gene: TRBV3-1; abundance: NA; d_gene: NA; j_gene: TRBJ2-4; CDR3aa: CASSRPPDSTWGKNIQYF; CDR3nt: TGTGCCAGCAGCCGCCCCCCCGACAGCACCTGGGGCAAAAACATTCAGTACTTC
v_gene: TRBV12-3/TRBV12-4; abundance: few; d_gene: NA; j_gene: TRBJ1-5; CDR3aa: CASSGQLGNQPQHF; CDR3nt: TGTGCCAGCAGTGGACAATTGGGCAATCAGCCCCAGCATTTT
v_gene: TRBV6-5; abundance: few; d_gene: NA; j_gene: TRBJ1-1; CDR3aa: CASSDGFGAVGTEAFF; CDR3nt: TGTGCCAGCAGCGACGGATTTGGGGCGGTAGGAACTGAAGCTTTCTTT
v_gene: TRBV7-9; abundance: many; d_gene: NA; j_gene: TRBJ2-7; CDR3aa: CASSPETAWSEQYF; CDR3nt: TGTGCCAGCAGCCCCGAGACAGCCTGGAGCGAGCAGTACTTC
v_gene: TRBV2; abundance: few; d_gene: TRBD1; j_gene: TRBJ2-7; CDR3aa: CASSEVDRVSSYEQYF; CDR3nt: TGTGCCAGCAGTGAAGTCGACAGGGTAAGCTCCTACGAGCAGTACTTC
v_gene: TRBV29-1; abundance: many; d_gene: NA; j_gene: TRBJ2-7; CDR3aa: CSVVGQGYYEQYF; CDR3nt: TGCAGCGTTGTTGGTCAGGGATACTACGAGCAGTACTTC
v_gene: TRBV25-1; abundance: few; d_gene: NA; j_gene: TRBJ2-2; CDR3aa: CASSDSGTGNTGELFF; CDR3nt: TGTGCCAGCAGTGACTCCGGGACCGGGAACACCGGGGAGCTGTTTTTT
v_gene: TRBV7-6; abundance: once; d_gene: TRBD1; j_gene: TRBJ2-7; CDR3aa: CASSLRMASRDRVGEQYF; CDR3nt: TGTGCCAGCAGCTTACGGATGGCAAGCCGGGACAGGGTGGGGGAGCAGTACTTC
v_gene: TRBV9; abundance: many; d_gene: NA; j_gene: TRBJ2-3; CDR3aa: CASSVGTPSPTDTQYF; CDR3nt: TGTGCCAGCAGCGTCGGGACTCCCAGCCCAACAGATACGCAGTATTTT
v_gene: TRBV6-5; abundance: few; d_gene: NA; j_gene: TRBJ2-1; CDR3aa: CASSYSTDNEQFF; CDR3nt: TGTGCCAGCAGTTACTCGACAGATAATGAGCAGTTCTTC
v_gene: TRBV20-1; abundance: few; d_gene: TRBD2; j_gene: TRBJ2-2; CDR3aa: CSAPTSGGASNTGELFF; CDR3nt: TGCAGTGCTCCGACTAGCGGGGGGGCTTCTAACACCGGGGAGCTGTTTTTT
v_gene: TRBV27; abundance: NA; d_gene: NA; j_gene: TRBJ2-7; CDR3aa: CASSFGSRSYEQYF; CDR3nt: TGTGCCAGCAGTTTCGGCAGTCGCTCCTACGAGCAGTACTTC
v_gene: TRBV12-3/TRBV12-4; abundance: NA; d_gene: NA; j_gene: TRBJ2-7; CDR3aa: CASTASGPGSSYEQYF; CDR3nt: TGTGCCAGCACCGCCTCGGGACCCGGGAGCTCCTACGAGCAGTACTTC
v_gene: TRBV19; abundance: NA; d_gene: NA; j_gene: TRBJ1-1; CDR3aa: CASSGSTEASF; CDR3nt: TGTGCCAGTAGTGGAAGCACTGAAGCTTCCTTT
v_gene: TRBV9; abundance: many; d_gene: TRBD2; j_gene: TRBJ2-1; CDR3aa: CASSVVGLAGGTDHGGQFF; CDR3nt: TGTGCCAGCAGCGTAGTAGGGCTAGCGGGGGGCACCGACCATGGCGGGCAGTTCTTC
v_gene: TRBV29-1; abundance: many; d_gene: TRBD1; j_gene: TRBJ2-7; CDR3aa: CSVVLQGAIYEQYF; CDR3nt: TGCAGCGTTGTTCTCCAGGGGGCCATCTACGAGCAGTACTTC
v_gene: TRBV4-3; abundance: NA; d_gene: NA; j_gene: TRBJ2-7; CDR3aa: CASSQEAGYEQYF; CDR3nt: TGCGCCAGCAGCCAAGAGGCGGGTTACGAGCAGTACTTC
v_gene: TRBV24-1; abundance: many; d_gene: NA; j_gene: TRBJ2-1; CDR3aa: CATQAENNEQFF; CDR3nt: TGTGCCACCCAGGCGGAGAACAATGAGCAGTTCTTC
v_gene: TRBV4-1; abundance: many; d_gene: NA; j_gene: TRBJ1-5; CDR3aa: CASSPNWGPTQPQHF; CDR3nt: TGCGCCAGCAGCCCCAACTGGGGTCCCACTCAGCCCCAGCATTTT
v_gene: TRBV9; abundance: NA; d_gene: NA; j_gene: TRBJ1-4; CDR3aa: CASSNYGGSTNETLFF; CDR3nt: TGTGCCAGCAGCAACTACGGGGGATCAACTAATGAAACACTGTTTTTT
v_gene: TRBV11-3; abundance: NA; d_gene: NA; j_gene: TRBJ2-1; CDR3aa: CASSLVEQGNEHFF; CDR3nt: TGTGCCAGCAGCTTAGTGGAACAGGGCAACGAGCACTTCTTC
v_gene: TRBV5-1; abundance: NA; d_gene: NA; j_gene: TRBJ1-1; CDR3aa: CASSFFSGTENTEAFF; CDR3nt: TGCGCCAGCAGCTTCTTTTCCGGGACGGAGAACACTGAAGCTTTCTTT